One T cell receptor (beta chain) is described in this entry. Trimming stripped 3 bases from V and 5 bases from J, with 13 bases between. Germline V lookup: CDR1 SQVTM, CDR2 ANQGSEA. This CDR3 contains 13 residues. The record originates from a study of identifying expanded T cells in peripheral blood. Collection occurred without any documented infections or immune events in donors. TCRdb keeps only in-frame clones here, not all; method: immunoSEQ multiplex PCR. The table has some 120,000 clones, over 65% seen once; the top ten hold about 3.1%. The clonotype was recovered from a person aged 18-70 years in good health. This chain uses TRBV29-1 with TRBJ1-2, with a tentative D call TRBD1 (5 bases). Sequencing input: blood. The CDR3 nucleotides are TGCAGCGTTGATGTTGAGGGGTATTATGGCTACACCTTC. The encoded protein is CSVDVEGYYGYTF.